Given below is one TCR beta chain in context. The antigen is unknown. Alongside a J-beta primer mix, a sample-barcoded 5' primer served in a second PCR lasting roughly 7 to 11 cycles. MiXCR, run by TCRdb on the 5' RACE reads, gives a single entry per CDR3 protein. The table has 1,300,000 or so distinct CDR3 sequences, 59% seen once. The data were obtained in a study of blood T cells in healthy people across ages. V was shortened by 5 bases and J by 5 bases, with 16 bases between the two germline ends. The germline V gene encodes CDR1 SGHDT and CDR2 YYEEEE. This CDR3 is 14 amino acids long. Each sample had at least 7 million PBMCs isolated. General observations from the study: Estimates of diversity drawn from one million T cells were considered underestimates. TCR beta diversity correlated strongly with naive T cell percentage.

Input material: blood. V is TRBV5-6 and J is TRBJ2-5; D remains unclear. The TCR sequence derives from a man younger than 30 in good health. Here the CDR3 DNA reads TGTGCCAGCAGACTCGGAAGGGTCGTCGAGACCCAGTACTTC. Protein sequence: CASRLGRVVETQYF.